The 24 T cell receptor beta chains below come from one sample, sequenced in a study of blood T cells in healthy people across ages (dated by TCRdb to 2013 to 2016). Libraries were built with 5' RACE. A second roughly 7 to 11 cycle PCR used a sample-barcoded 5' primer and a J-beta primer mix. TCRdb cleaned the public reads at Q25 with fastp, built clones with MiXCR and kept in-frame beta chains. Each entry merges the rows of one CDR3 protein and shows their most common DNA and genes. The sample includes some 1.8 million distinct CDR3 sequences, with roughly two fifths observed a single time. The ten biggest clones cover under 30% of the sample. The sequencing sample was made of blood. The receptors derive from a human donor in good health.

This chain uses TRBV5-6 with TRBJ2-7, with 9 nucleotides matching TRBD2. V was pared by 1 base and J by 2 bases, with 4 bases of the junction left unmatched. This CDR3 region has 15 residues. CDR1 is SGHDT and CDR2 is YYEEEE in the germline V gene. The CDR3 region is CASSLIAGAPYEQYF. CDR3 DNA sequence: TGTGCCAGCAGCTTGATAGCGGGGGCCCCCTACGAGCAGTACTTC.

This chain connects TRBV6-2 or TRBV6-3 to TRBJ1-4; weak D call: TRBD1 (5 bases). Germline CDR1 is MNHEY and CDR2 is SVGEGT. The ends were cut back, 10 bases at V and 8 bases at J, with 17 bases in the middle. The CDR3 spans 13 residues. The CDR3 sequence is CAISGTAEEKLFF. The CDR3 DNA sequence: TGTGCCATCTCAGGGACGGCGGAGGAAAAACTGTTTTTT.

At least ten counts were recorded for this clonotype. CDR3 protein: CSARARVDYEQYF. CDR3 bases: TGCAGTGCTAGAGCCAGGGTAGACTACGAGCAGTACTTC. This chain links TRBV20-1 with TRBJ2-7, with a weak D call TRBD1 (5 bases). Germline loops: CDR1 DFQATT, CDR2 SNEGSKA (reference sequence). This CDR3 is built from 13 residues. Trimming took 1 base from V and 3 from J, leaving 10 bases between them.

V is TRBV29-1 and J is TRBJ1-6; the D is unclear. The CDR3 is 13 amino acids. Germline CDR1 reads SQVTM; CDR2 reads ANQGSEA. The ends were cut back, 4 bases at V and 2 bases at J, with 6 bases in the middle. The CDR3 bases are TGCAGCGTTGCCGCCGCCTATAATTCACCCCTCCACTTT. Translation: CSVAAAYNSPLHF.

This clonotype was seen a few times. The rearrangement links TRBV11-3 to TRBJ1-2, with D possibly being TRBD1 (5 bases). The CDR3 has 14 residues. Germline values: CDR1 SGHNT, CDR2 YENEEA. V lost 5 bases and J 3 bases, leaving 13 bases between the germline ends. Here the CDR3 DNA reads TGTGCCAGCAGCAAACGGACGGGGGACTATGGCTACACCTTC. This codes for CASSKRTGDYGYTF.

The CDR3 loop is CATGQGEEKLFF. The CDR3 DNA reads TGTGCCACTGGGCAGGGGGAGGAAAAACTGTTTTTT. The chain couples TRBV28 to TRBJ1-4, with TRBD1 matching over 7 bases. The ends lost 10 bases at V and 8 bases at J; junction bases unmatched: 7. The V gene's germline CDR1 is MDHEN and CDR2 SYDVKM. This CDR3 is 12 amino acids long. The entire variable domain, with the rest obtained from reference TRBV28 and TRBJ1-4, is as follows: DVKVTQSSRYLVKRTGEKVFLECVQDMDHENMFWYRQDPGLGLRLIYFSYDVKMKEKGDIPEGYSVSREKKERFSLILESASTNQTSMYLCATGQGEEKLFFGSGTQLSVL.

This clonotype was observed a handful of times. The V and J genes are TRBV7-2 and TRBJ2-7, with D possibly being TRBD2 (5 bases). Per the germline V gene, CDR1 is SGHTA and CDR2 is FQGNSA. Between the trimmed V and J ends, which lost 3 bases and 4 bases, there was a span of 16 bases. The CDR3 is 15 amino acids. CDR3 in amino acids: CASSLGRGTPYEQYF. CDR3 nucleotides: TGTGCCAGCAGCTTGGGTCGGGGAACTCCGTACGAGCAGTACTTC.

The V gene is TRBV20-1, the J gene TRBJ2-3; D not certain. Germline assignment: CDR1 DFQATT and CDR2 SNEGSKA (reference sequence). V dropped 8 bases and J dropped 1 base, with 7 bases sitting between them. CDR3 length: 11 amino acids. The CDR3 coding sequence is TGCAGTCCTGAGGGCACAGATACGCAGTATTTT. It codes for CSPEGTDTQYF.

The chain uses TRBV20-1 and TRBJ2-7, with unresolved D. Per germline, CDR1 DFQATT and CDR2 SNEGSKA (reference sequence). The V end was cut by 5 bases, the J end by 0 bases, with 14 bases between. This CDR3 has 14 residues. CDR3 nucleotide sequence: TGCAGTGCTCTTCTACAGCGAAGCTCCTACGAGCAGTACTTC. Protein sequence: CSALLQRSSYEQYF.

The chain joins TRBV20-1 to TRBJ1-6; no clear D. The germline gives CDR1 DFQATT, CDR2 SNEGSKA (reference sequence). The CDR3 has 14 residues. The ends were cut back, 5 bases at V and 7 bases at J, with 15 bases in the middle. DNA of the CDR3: TGCAGTGCTTCCCTCGCAGTGGAGAATTCACCCCTCCACTTT. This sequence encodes CSASLAVENSPLHF.

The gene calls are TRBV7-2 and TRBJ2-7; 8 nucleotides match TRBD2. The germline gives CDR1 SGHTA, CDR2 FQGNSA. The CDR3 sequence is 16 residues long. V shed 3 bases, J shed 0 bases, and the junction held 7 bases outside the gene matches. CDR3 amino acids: CASSFGGGGISYEQYF. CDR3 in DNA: TGTGCCAGCAGCTTCGGGGGCGGGGGGATCTCCTACGAGCAGTACTTC.

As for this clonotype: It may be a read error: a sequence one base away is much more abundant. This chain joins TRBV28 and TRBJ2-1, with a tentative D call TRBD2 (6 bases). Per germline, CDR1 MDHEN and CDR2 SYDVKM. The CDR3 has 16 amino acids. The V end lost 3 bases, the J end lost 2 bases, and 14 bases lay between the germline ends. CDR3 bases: TGTGCCAGCAGTTTGCTCGCGGGGATTCCCTACAATGAGCAGTTCTTC. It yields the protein CASSLLAGIPYNEQFF.

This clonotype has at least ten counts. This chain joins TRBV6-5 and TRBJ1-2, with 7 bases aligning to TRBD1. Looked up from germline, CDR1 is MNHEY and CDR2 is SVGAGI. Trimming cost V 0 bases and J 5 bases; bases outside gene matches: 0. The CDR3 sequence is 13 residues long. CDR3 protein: CASSYSGQYGYTF. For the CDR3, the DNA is TGTGCCAGCAGTTACTCGGGACAGTATGGCTACACCTTC.

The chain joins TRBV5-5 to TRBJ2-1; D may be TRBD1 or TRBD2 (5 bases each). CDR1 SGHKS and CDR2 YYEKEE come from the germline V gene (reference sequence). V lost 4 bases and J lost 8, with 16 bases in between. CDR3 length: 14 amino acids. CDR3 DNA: TGTGCCAGCAGCCAAGTCGGGGACCTCGATGAGCAGTTCTTC. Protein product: CASSQVGDLDEQFF.

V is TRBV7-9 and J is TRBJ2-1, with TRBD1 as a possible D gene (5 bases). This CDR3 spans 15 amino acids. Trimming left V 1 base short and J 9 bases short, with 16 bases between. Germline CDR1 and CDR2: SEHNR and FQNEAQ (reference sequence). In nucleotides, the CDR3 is TGTGCCAGCAGCTTAGTGCAGGGTGCAGGTACTGAGCAGTTCTTC. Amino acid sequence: CASSLVQGAGTEQFF.

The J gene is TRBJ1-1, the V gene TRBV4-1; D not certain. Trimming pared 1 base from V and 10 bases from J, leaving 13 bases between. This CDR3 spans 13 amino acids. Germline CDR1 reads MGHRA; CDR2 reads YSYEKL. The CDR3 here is CASSQVAPLSAFF. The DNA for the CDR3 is TGCGCCAGCAGCCAAGTTGCCCCACTGTCAGCTTTCTTT.

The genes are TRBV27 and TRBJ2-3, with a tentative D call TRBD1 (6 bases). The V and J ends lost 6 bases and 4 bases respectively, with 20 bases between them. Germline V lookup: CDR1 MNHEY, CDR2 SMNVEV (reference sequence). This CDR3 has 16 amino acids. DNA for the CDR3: TGTGCCAGCAGCGCCCGGGCGCAGGGGATCGCAGATACGCAGTATTTT. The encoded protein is CASSARAQGIADTQYF.

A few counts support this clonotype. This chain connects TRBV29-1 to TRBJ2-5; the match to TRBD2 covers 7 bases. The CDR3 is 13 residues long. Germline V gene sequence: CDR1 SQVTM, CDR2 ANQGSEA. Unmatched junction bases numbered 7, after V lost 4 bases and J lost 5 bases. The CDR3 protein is CSVAQRGRETQYF. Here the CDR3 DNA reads TGCAGCGTTGCACAGCGGGGAAGGGAGACCCAGTACTTC.

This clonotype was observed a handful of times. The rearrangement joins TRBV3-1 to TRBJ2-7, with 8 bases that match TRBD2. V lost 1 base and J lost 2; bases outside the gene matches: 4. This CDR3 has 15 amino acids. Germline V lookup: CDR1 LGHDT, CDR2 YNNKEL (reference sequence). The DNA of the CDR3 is TGTGCCAGCAGCCAAGCACCGGGGGGGACCTACGAGCAGTACTTC. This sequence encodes CASSQAPGGTYEQYF.

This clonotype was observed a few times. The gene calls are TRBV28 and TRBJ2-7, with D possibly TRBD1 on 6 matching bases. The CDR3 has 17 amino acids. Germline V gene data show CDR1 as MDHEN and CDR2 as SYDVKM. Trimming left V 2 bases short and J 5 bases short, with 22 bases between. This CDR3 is CASSLTGKGIDGHEQYF. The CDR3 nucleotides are TGTGCCAGCAGTTTAACAGGGAAAGGTATCGATGGTCACGAGCAGTACTTC.

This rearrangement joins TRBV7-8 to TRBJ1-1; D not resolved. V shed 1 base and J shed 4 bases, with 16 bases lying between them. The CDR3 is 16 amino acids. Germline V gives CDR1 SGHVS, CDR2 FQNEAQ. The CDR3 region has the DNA TGTGCCAGCAGCTTAGGCGTTAGCGGCTCCACCACTGAAGCTTTCTTT. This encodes CASSLGVSGSTTEAFF.

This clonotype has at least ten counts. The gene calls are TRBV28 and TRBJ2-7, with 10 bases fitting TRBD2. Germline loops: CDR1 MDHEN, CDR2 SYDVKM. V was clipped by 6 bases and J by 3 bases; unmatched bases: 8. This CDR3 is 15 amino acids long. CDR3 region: CASRRRTSGYYEQYF. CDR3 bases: TGTGCCAGCAGACGACGGACTAGCGGATACTACGAGCAGTACTTC.

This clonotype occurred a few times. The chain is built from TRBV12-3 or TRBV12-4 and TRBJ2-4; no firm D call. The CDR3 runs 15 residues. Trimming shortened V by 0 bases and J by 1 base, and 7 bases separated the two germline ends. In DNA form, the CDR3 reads TGTGCCAGCAGTTTAGCTAACGATGCCAAAAACATTCAGTACTTC. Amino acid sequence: CASSLANDAKNIQYF.

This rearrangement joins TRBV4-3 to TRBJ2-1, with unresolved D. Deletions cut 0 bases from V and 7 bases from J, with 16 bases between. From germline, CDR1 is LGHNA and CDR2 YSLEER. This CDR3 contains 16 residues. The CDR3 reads CASSQDLNPRVNEQFF. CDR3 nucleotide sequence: TGCGCCAGCAGCCAAGATCTAAATCCGAGAGTGAATGAGCAGTTCTTC.